The T cell receptor beta chain under discussion was sequenced for a study of tumor and adjacent non-tumor tissue in lung cancer. Study background: There were about 12 adenocarcinoma, a couple of squamous cell carcinoma and 1 small cell lung cancer cases. Study outcomes and limitations: Compared with tumor, normal lung showed significantly lower TCR diversity.

The CDR3 runs 15 residues. Trimming shortened V by 2 bases and J by 10 bases, and 20 bases separated the two germline ends. Germline V gene data show CDR1 as LGHNA and CDR2 as YSLEER. With regard to this clonotype: Its antigen remains unknown.

RNA was extracted from bulk tissue without any cell sorting. Donors were chemotherapy-naive, newly diagnosed lung cancer surgical patients in China, August–November 2014. Three rounds of nested PCR, following a modified ARM-PCR protocol, produced the TCRbeta library. TCRdb recomputed calls from the multiplex PCR reads with MiXCR, one row per CDR3 protein. Among some 100,000 distinct CDR3 sequences, 60% to 80% were seen once, and the ten largest hold approximately 35%. This chain links TRBV4-3 with TRBJ1-1; the D is unclear. The sequenced material came from lung tumor tissue. The sequence derives from a woman aged 55-70 years with non-small cell lung cancer. Here the CDR3 DNA reads TGCGCCAGCAGCCAAAAACCCCAAGGAACAGATGGAGCTTTCTTT. This sequence encodes CASSQKPQGTDGAFF.